The 14 T cell receptor beta chains below all came from one sample that was sequenced in a study of T cells in localized non-small cell lung cancer. The repertoire was sequenced with immunoSEQ multiplex PCR; TCRdb's copy has only in-frame clones and lacks some. The table shows about 33,000 clones, with more than 80% occurring only once. The sequenced sample was peripheral blood, obtained before any cancer treatment. These receptor sequences come from a female donor over 55 with stage I lung adenocarcinoma.

This sequence joins TRBV5-5 and TRBJ2-7; D perhaps matches TRBD1 (6 bases). Germline V lookup: CDR1 SGHKS, CDR2 YYEKEE (reference sequence). CDR3 length: 13 amino acids. CDR3 sequence reads: CASSSGQPYVQYV. Here the CDR3 DNA reads TGTGCCAGCAGCTCAGGACAGCCCTACGTGCAGTACGTC.

The chain employs TRBV5-1 and TRBJ1-1; possible D gene TRBD1, 5 bases. This CDR3 has 14 amino acids. V was cut by 4 bases and J by 10 bases, with 20 bases left in between. Germline CDR1 SGHRS, CDR2 YFSETQ. CDR3 coding DNA: TGCGCCAGCAGCGCCCTCGGCGGCAGGGAGGCAGCTTTCTTT. Translated, it gives CASSALGGREAAFF.

The rearrangement uses TRBV7-7 and TRBJ2-1, with 8 bases matching TRBD2. Germline lookup yields CDR1 SSHAT and CDR2 FNYEAQ (reference sequence). The CDR3 has 15 amino acids. J lost 2 bases, V lost 3 bases, and 3 bases had no gene match. This chain's CDR3 is CASSLSRGAYNEQFF. Here the CDR3 DNA reads TGTGCCAGCAGCTTGTCGCGGGGGGCCTACAATGAGCAGTTCTTC.

This clone was found once. This chain connects TRBV6-1 to TRBJ2-7; 9 positions agree with TRBD1. Germline lookup yields CDR1 MNHNS and CDR2 SASEGT. The CDR3 sequence is 15 residues long. Unmatched junction bases numbered 7, after V lost 1 base and J lost 6 bases. CDR3 region: CASSEDRGPLREQYV. CDR3 in DNA: TGTGCCAGCAGTGAAGACAGGGGGCCCCTTCGCGAGCAGTACGTC.

The chain has TRBV28 and TRBJ1-2, with D perhaps TRBD1 (6 bases). From germline, CDR1 is MDHEN and CDR2 SYDVKM. Trimming stripped 5 bases from V and 4 bases from J, with 17 bases between. The CDR3 consists of 15 residues. The CDR3 is CASSPRDMPVYGYTF. The DNA for the CDR3 is TGTGCCAGCAGTCCACGGGACATGCCCGTCTATGGCTACACCTTC.

The chain links TRBV6-5 to TRBJ1-5; D gene ambiguous. Germline assignment: CDR1 MNHEY and CDR2 SVGAGI. The CDR3 consists of 14 residues. Trimming removed 5 bases at V and 4 bases at J, with 12 bases between. The CDR3: CASSKKWENQPQHF. DNA for the CDR3: TGTGCCAGCAGTAAGAAGTGGGAGAATCAGCCCCAGCATTTT.

The V and J genes are TRBV6-4 and TRBJ2-1, with 11 nucleotides matching TRBD2. Germline V gene sequence: CDR1 MRHNA, CDR2 SNTAGT. Trimming at V came to 7 bases and at J to 7 bases, leaving 12 bases not matched to a gene. The CDR3 spans 16 residues. Written as DNA, the CDR3 is TGTGCCAGCACTCAATCCCCGGGACTAGCGGAAAATGAGCAGTTCTTC. Translation gives CASTQSPGLAENEQFF.

This clone appeared once. The CDR3, as DNA: TGTGCCAGCAGCGGAGGGGGATATGCTGGAAACACCATATATTTT. Its protein product is CASSGGGYAGNTIYF. The rearrangement joins TRBV9 to TRBJ1-3; D possibly corresponds to TRBD1 (6 bases). The CDR3 is 15 residues long. Per the germline V gene, CDR1 is SGDLS and CDR2 is YYNGEE. Trimming took off 3 bases at V and 2 bases at J, with 12 bases between the two ends.

The count of this clone is one. This rearrangement joins TRBV5-1 to TRBJ1-1; no reliable D call. Germline CDR1 and CDR2: SGHRS and YFSETQ. The CDR3 extends over 16 amino acids. Trimming removed 4 bases from V and 0 bases from J, with 16 bases in between. The CDR3 spells CASSSLGTSMNTEAFF. CDR3 in DNA: TGCGCCAGCAGCAGCTTGGGCACAAGTATGAACACTGAAGCTTTCTTT.

A note on this clone: One end of the junction varies from germline; a read error may be responsible. This chain connects TRBV18 to TRBJ2-7; D call uncertain. Germline V gene sequence: CDR1 KGHSH, CDR2 LQKENI. The CDR3 sequence is 14 residues long. CDR3 protein: CAGSPPVPPRVKYF. The CDR3, as DNA: TGTGCCGGCTCACCACCCGTTCCGCCTCGAGTGAAGTACTTC.

The rearrangement joins TRBV7-9 to TRBJ1-1; 7 bases map to TRBD1. This CDR3 region has 13 residues. V was pared by 6 bases and J by 4 bases, with 5 bases of the junction left unmatched. Germline CDR1 SEHNR, CDR2 FQNEAQ (reference sequence). The CDR3 sequence: CASRKDRITEAFF. CDR3 coding DNA: TGTGCCAGCAGAAAGGACAGGATCACTGAAGCTTTCTTT.

This chain links TRBV4-2 with TRBJ2-7; D gene unclear. Germline V gene data show CDR1 as LGHNA and CDR2 as YNFKEQ. CDR3 length: 15 amino acids. Trimming took 3 bases from V and 2 from J, leaving 14 bases between them. CDR3 DNA: TGTGCCAGCAGCCACTTGGAGAACGGCGCCTACGAGCAGTACTTC. It specifies CASSHLENGAYEQYF.

This chain joins TRBV5-1 and TRBJ1-1; unclear D gene. Trimming took off 0 bases at V and 0 bases at J, with 6 bases between the two ends. The CDR3 covers 14 residues. CDR1 SGHRS and CDR2 YFSETQ come from the germline V gene. The CDR3: CASSLGWVNTEAFF. The DNA for the CDR3 is TGCGCCAGCAGCTTGGGCTGGGTGAACACTGAAGCTTTCTTT.

The chain employs TRBV7-3 and TRBJ2-1; 7 nucleotides line up with TRBD2. The CDR3 contains 17 residues. Germline CDR1 is SGHTA and CDR2 is FQGTGA. The V segment lost 5 bases and the J segment 0 bases; nucleotides outside the gene matches: 10. The CDR3 protein is CASSPLGGGDSYNEQFF. CDR3 nucleotide sequence: TGTGCCAGCAGCCCTCTTGGGGGGGGAGACTCCTACAATGAGCAGTTCTTC.